The 17 T cell receptor beta chains given below trace back to one sample, sequenced in a study of T cell responses to AZD1222 COVID-19 vaccine. Using immunoSEQ multiplex PCR, the repertoire was profiled, and TCRdb retains in-frame clones only, with some absent. The table records 250,000 to 300,000 clones, about 94% of them present only once. Sequences were derived from peripheral blood, sampled 28 days after the second AZD1222 dose. Receptors were obtained from an adult who received the AZD1222 COVID-19 vaccine.

CDR3 protein: CASSPGQGSYEQYF. The CDR3 region has the DNA TGCGCCAGCAGCCCGGGACAGGGATCCTACGAGCAGTACTTC. This chain connects TRBV4-1 to TRBJ2-7; 9 bases map to TRBD1. V shed 4 bases and J 1 base; nucleotides not matched to a gene: 2. Germline CDR1 reads MGHRA; CDR2 reads YSYEKL. The CDR3 is 14 residues long.

The chain joins TRBV7-3 to TRBJ2-1; 8 nucleotides match TRBD2. The CDR3 has 16 amino acids. V trimming: 1 base; J trimming: 6 bases; junction bases outside the gene matches: 8. Germline V gene data show CDR1 as SGHTA and CDR2 as FQGTGA. CDR3 nucleotides: TGTGCCAGCAGCTTAAACCTCGGGCTAGCGGGCAATGAGCAGTTCTTC. It encodes CASSLNLGLAGNEQFF.

This chain connects TRBV28 to TRBJ2-2; D might be TRBD1 or TRBD2, each matching 7 bases. Germline CDR1 reads MDHEN; CDR2 reads SYDVKM. CDR3 length equals 13 residues. V was clipped by 7 bases and J by 7 bases, with 13 bases between them. The CDR3 sequence: CASTSGGGGELFF. The CDR3 nucleotides read TGTGCCAGCACCTCAGGGGGGGGCGGGGAGCTGTTTTTT.

The chain recombines TRBV18 with TRBJ1-3; D unclear. V was cut by 2 bases and J by 0 bases, with 11 bases left in between. CDR1 and CDR2 from the germline V gene are KGHSH and LQKENI. CDR3 length: 16 residues. The CDR3: CASSPIGFSSGNTIYF. The CDR3, as DNA: TGTGCCAGCTCACCAATTGGATTTAGCTCTGGAAACACCATATATTTT. Combining the CDR3 with reference TRBV18 and TRBJ1-3 gives the whole variable domain NAGVMQNPRHLVRRRGQEARLRCSPMKGHSHVYWYRQLPEEGLKFMVYLQKENIIDESGMPKERFSAEFPKEGPSILRIQQVVRGDSAAYFCASSPIGFSSGNTIYFGEGSWLTVV.

This clone was picked up one time. This chain links TRBV7-2 with TRBJ2-7; TRBD2 agrees at 12 bases. The junction had 8 bases not matched to a gene; V was cut back by 5 bases and J by 6 bases. This CDR3 is built from 15 residues. Germline-derived CDR1 and CDR2 are SGHTA and FQGNSA. The CDR3, as DNA: TGTGCCAGCAGCCCTGATCCGACTAGCGGGAGCGAGCAGTACTTC. Protein: CASSPDPTSGSEQYF.

The rearrangement links TRBV2 to TRBJ1-1, with D unclear. The CDR3 has 15 residues. Germline V gives CDR1 SNHLY, CDR2 FYNNEI. Trimming removed 4 bases at V and 0 bases at J, with 12 bases between. This CDR3 reads CASSGPADMNTEAFF. The DNA for the CDR3 is TGTGCCAGCAGTGGCCCAGCCGACATGAACACTGAAGCTTTCTTT.

The V and J genes are TRBV7-9 and TRBJ1-2; 9 bases are a match to TRBD1. The length of the CDR3 is 16 residues. Germline CDR1 reads SEHNR; CDR2 reads FQNEAQ (reference sequence). Trimming removed 6 bases from V and 3 bases from J; junction bases left unmatched: 11. The CDR3 spells CASSPSGTGPYYGYTF. DNA of the CDR3: TGTGCCAGCAGTCCTTCCGGGACAGGGCCTTACTATGGCTACACCTTC.

The chain uses TRBV4-1 and TRBJ1-5; unclear D gene. Germline V CDR1 and CDR2: MGHRA, YSYEKL. This CDR3 comprises 17 residues. V lost 1 base and J 6 bases, leaving 19 bases between the germline ends. Written as DNA, the CDR3 is TGCGCCAGCAGCCAAGGTCTTGGGCAGGATCTGTCTCAGCCCCAGCATTTT. It translates to CASSQGLGQDLSQPQHF.

The chain is built from TRBV2 and TRBJ2-4, with D possibly matching TRBD1 (6 bases). V gave up 4 bases and J gave up 2 bases, with 15 bases separating them. There are 16 residues in the CDR3. Germline V CDR1 and CDR2: SNHLY, FYNNEI. CDR3 region: CASSVTGFGTKNIQYF. CDR3 coding DNA: TGTGCCAGCAGTGTAACAGGGTTTGGCACCAAAAACATTCAGTACTTC.

This rearrangement joins TRBV2 to TRBJ1-5; the D is unclear. Germline V CDR1 and CDR2: SNHLY, FYNNEI. Trimming stripped 3 bases from V and 5 bases from J, with 11 bases between. CDR3 size: 14 residues. The CDR3 DNA reads as TGTGCCAGCAGTGATCGACTACCTCATCAGCCCCAGCATTTT. Translating gives CASSDRLPHQPQHF. The complete variable domain, with remaining parts taken from reference TRBV2 and TRBJ1-5, reads EPEVTQTPSHQVTQMGQEVILRCVPISNHLYFYWYRQILGQKVEFLVSFYNNEISEKSEIFDDQFSVERPDGSNFTLKIRSTKLEDSAMYFCASSDRLPHQPQHFGDGTRLSIL.

The V call is TRBV7-2, the J call TRBJ2-3; a weak D match, TRBD2 (5 bases). This CDR3 contains 14 residues. V was trimmed by 4 bases and J by 4 bases, leaving 12 bases between them. The germline V gene encodes CDR1 SGHTA and CDR2 FQGNSA. The CDR3 region is CASSSTAVADTQYF. Written as DNA, the CDR3 is TGTGCCAGCAGCTCAACAGCGGTAGCAGATACGCAGTATTTT.

The chain employs TRBV3-1 (or the pseudogene TRBV3-2) and TRBJ2-1; no definite D call. Trimming removed 2 bases at V and 8 bases at J, with 4 bases between. The CDR3 contains 11 residues. Germline-derived CDR1 and CDR2 are LGHDT and YNNKEL (reference sequence). The chain's CDR3 is CASSQRDEQFF. CDR3 sequence (DNA): TGTGCCAGCAGCCAACGTGATGAGCAGTTCTTC.

This chain joins TRBV5-4 and TRBJ2-1; D is possibly TRBD2 (6 bases). The CDR3 has 13 amino acids. Germline assignment: CDR1 SGHNT and CDR2 YYREEE (reference sequence). V was trimmed by 4 bases and J by 6 bases, leaving 11 bases between them. The CDR3 loop is CASSPGGLNEQFF. The CDR3 DNA reads as TGTGCCAGCAGCCCCGGGGGACTCAATGAGCAGTTCTTC. The complete variable domain, with remaining parts taken from reference TRBV5-4 and TRBJ2-1, reads ETGVTQSPTHLIKTRGQQVTLRCSSQSGHNTVSWYQQALGQGPQFIFQYYREEENGRGNFPPRFSGLQFPNYSSELNVNALELDDSALYLCASSPGGLNEQFFGPGTRLTVL.

This sequence joins TRBV7-2 and TRBJ2-2, with D perhaps TRBD1 (6 bases). Trimming took 2 bases from V and 2 from J, leaving 15 bases between them. The CDR3 runs to 17 residues. In germline, CDR1 is SGHTA, CDR2 FQGNSA. CDR3 bases: TGTGCCAGCAGCTTATGGGTGGACAGACAAAACACCGGGGAGCTGTTTTTT. Amino acids: CASSLWVDRQNTGELFF. Drawing the rest from reference TRBV7-2 and TRBJ2-2, the complete variable domain is GAGVSQSPSNKVTEKGKDVELRCDPISGHTALYWYRQSLGQGLEFLIYFQGNSAPDKSGLPSDRFSAERTGGSVSTLTIQRTQQEDSAVYLCASSLWVDRQNTGELFFGEGSRLTVL.

This clone has more than one count but fewer than ten. The rearrangement links TRBV27 to TRBJ2-7, with a tentative D call TRBD1 (5 bases). The V and J ends lost 5 bases and 6 bases respectively, with 11 bases between them. The CDR3 runs to 12 residues. CDR1 is MNHEY and CDR2 is SMNVEV in the germline V gene (reference sequence). DNA for the CDR3: TGTGCCAGCAGTCACGACAGAGGCGAGCAGTACTTC. Protein sequence: CASSHDRGEQYF.

The chain links TRBV28 to TRBJ2-3; no definite D call. This CDR3 is 12 amino acids long. The V and J ends lost 6 bases and 9 bases respectively, with 13 bases between them. Per the germline V gene, CDR1 is MDHEN and CDR2 is SYDVKM. The CDR3 reads CASSRVWLTQYF. The CDR3 nucleotides are TGTGCCAGCAGCCGGGTTTGGCTAACGCAGTATTTT.

A single count supports this clone. This chain uses TRBV12-3 or TRBV12-4 with TRBJ2-1, with D hard to call. This CDR3 comprises 13 residues. V lost 8 bases, J lost 0 bases, and 8 bases lay in between. The CDR3 DNA sequence: TGTGCCAGCGGGAATAGCTCCTACAATGAGCAGTTCTTC. Protein: CASGNSSYNEQFF.